This passage covers 28 T cell receptor beta chains from one sample sequenced in a study of cytomegalovirus exposure and HLA in healthy donors. Use of 60 Vbeta and 13 Jbeta primers characterized the PCR. Libraries were prepared by immunoSEQ multiplex PCR; TCRdb keeps only in-frame clonotypes and omits some of them. Recorded here are tens of thousands of clones; the top ten clones represent 0.58%. Sample: PBMCs. Receptor source: a man aged 50 or older in good health and CMV-seronegative.

This chain joins TRBV7-2 and TRBJ1-3, with D tentatively TRBD1 (6 bases). This CDR3 comprises 15 residues. Germline CDR1 and CDR2: SGHTA and FQGNSA. V was cut by 4 bases and J by 0 bases, with 10 bases left in between. The CDR3 sequence is CASSSGGYSGNTIYF. The CDR3 DNA reads as TGTGCCAGCAGCTCTGGGGGCTACTCTGGAAACACCATATATTTT.

To note about this clone: The same CDR3 can be traced to other DNA sequences in this sample. The genes are TRBV25-1 and TRBJ1-6, with unresolved D. Germline loops: CDR1 MGHDK, CDR2 SYGVNS. The CDR3 sequence is 14 residues long. Trimming stripped 5 bases from V and 7 bases from J, with 12 bases between. This CDR3 reads CASSYHSKNSPLHF. In DNA, the CDR3 is TGTGCCAGCAGTTATCACAGTAAAAATTCACCCCTCCACTTT. Drawing the rest from reference TRBV25-1 and TRBJ1-6, the complete variable domain is EADIYQTPRYLVIGTGKKITLECSQTMGHDKMYWYQQDPGMELHLIHYSYGVNSTEKGDLSSESTVSRIRTEHFPLTLESARPSHTSQYLCASSYHSKNSPLHFGNGTRLTVT.

This chain joins TRBV6-6 and TRBJ2-2, with D maybe TRBD1 (7 bases). V was pared by 2 bases and J by 7 bases, with 14 bases between. CDR1 is MNHNY and CDR2 is SVGAGI in the germline V gene (reference sequence). This CDR3 comprises 15 residues. In nucleotides, the CDR3 is TGTGCCAGCAGTTACCTTCAGGGGGGCGACGGGGAGCTGTTTTTT. Translated: CASSYLQGGDGELFF.

The rearrangement uses TRBV5-4 and TRBJ1-2; D ambiguous. The CDR3 is 13 amino acids. The germline gives CDR1 SGHNT, CDR2 YYREEE (reference sequence). V was cut by 4 bases and J by 0 bases, with 7 bases left in between. The CDR3 DNA sequence: TGTGCCAGCAGCCCAGTATCTAACTATGGCTACACCTTC. Protein sequence: CASSPVSNYGYTF.

V is TRBV19 and J is TRBJ1-2, with D possibly TRBD1 on 6 matching bases. The V gene's germline CDR1 is LNHDA and CDR2 SQIVND (reference sequence). There are 13 residues in the CDR3. V was pared by 2 bases and J by 8 bases, with 12 bases between. CDR3 in amino acids: CASSISRQGGYTF. Here the CDR3 DNA reads TGTGCCAGTAGTATATCCCGGCAGGGGGGCTACACCTTC.

The V call is TRBV28, the J call TRBJ2-7, with 7 bases that match TRBD1. CDR3 size: 12 residues. The junction had 2 bases not matched to a gene; V was cut back by 7 bases and J by 2 bases. CDR1 MDHEN and CDR2 SYDVKM come from the germline V gene. This chain's CDR3 is CASTQGAYEQYF. CDR3 DNA sequence: TGTGCCAGCACGCAGGGGGCCTACGAGCAGTACTTC.

The rearrangement joins TRBV16 to TRBJ2-5; D might be TRBD1 (5 bases). Trimming left V 4 bases short and J 2 bases short, with 17 bases between. Germline V gives CDR1 KGHSY, CDR2 FQNENV. The CDR3 contains 16 residues. CDR3 sequence reads: CASSPHFRAGQETQYF. The DNA for the CDR3 is TGTGCCAGCAGCCCTCACTTCAGGGCAGGACAAGAGACCCAGTACTTC.

DNA of the CDR3: TGTGCCAGCATTACGGGGGGTGATTCACCCCTCCACTTT. Its translation is CASITGGDSPLHF. The J gene is TRBJ1-6, the V gene TRBV2; D is possibly TRBD1 (5 bases). The V end was cut by 7 bases, the J end by 8 bases, with 12 bases between. Germline loops: CDR1 SNHLY, CDR2 FYNNEI. The CDR3 length is 13 residues.

V usage is TRBV2 and J usage is TRBJ1-5; possible D gene TRBD1, 6 bases. The CDR3 loop spans 16 amino acids. Trimming removed 8 bases from V and 0 bases from J, with 17 bases in between. Germline lookup yields CDR1 SNHLY and CDR2 FYNNEI. The CDR3 region is CASQEAGVYSNQPQHF. The CDR3 bases are TGTGCCAGCCAAGAGGCAGGGGTTTATAGCAATCAGCCCCAGCATTTT.

V and J are TRBV2 and TRBJ2-3; no clear D gene. CDR3 length: 14 amino acids. The germline V gene has CDR1 SNHLY and CDR2 FYNNEI. V lost 8 bases and J 2 bases, leaving 14 bases between the germline ends. CDR3 bases: TGTGCCAGCCAGACTGGTACCTTCACAGATACGCAGTATTTT. It is translated as CASQTGTFTDTQYF.

This rearrangement joins TRBV7-9 to TRBJ2-1, with TRBD2 matching 9 bases. The J segment lost 7 bases and the V segment lost 4 bases, leaving 8 bases of the junction unmatched. Germline CDR1 and CDR2: SEHNR and FQNEAQ (reference sequence). The CDR3 has 15 residues. The CDR3 region is CASSSRTSAGNEQFF. DNA for the CDR3: TGTGCCAGCAGCTCCAGGACTAGCGCAGGGAATGAGCAGTTCTTC.

A remark on this clone: Germline is not matched at one junction end, which may reflect a read error. The chain employs TRBV5-1 and TRBJ2-2; TRBD1 aligns across 8 bases. The CDR3 consists of 17 residues. CDR1 is SGHRS and CDR2 is YFSETQ in the germline V gene. CDR3 residues: CPSSESRTGRNTGELFF. Here the CDR3 DNA reads TGCCCCAGCAGCGAATCTCGGACAGGGCGAAACACCGGGGAGCTGTTTTTT.

The rearrangement links TRBV18 to TRBJ1-5; 8 positions agree with TRBD1. The CDR3 consists of 12 residues. V dropped 3 bases and J dropped 8; count of bases not matched to a gene: 0. Per the germline V gene, CDR1 is KGHSH and CDR2 is LQKENI. CDR3 nucleotides: TGTGCCAGCTCACCGGACAGGGAGCCCCAGCATTTT. Its protein product is CASSPDREPQHF.

This rearrangement joins TRBV6-4 to TRBJ1-5; possibly TRBD1 for D (5 bases). This CDR3 contains 13 residues. Germline-derived CDR1 and CDR2 are MRHNA and SNTAGT. V was trimmed by 3 bases and J by 5 bases, leaving 8 bases between them. The CDR3 reads CASSDGAHQPQHF. The DNA for the CDR3 is TGTGCCAGCAGTGATGGGGCGCATCAGCCCCAGCATTTT.

This chain uses TRBV18 with TRBJ2-4, with TRBD1 as a possible D gene (6 bases). The CDR3 runs to 14 residues. Trimming shortened V by 2 bases and J by 7 bases, and 12 bases separated the two germline ends. The V gene's germline CDR1 is KGHSH and CDR2 LQKENI. In DNA form, the CDR3 reads TGTGCCAGCTCACCAGCAGGGGTTGGGAACATTCAGTACTTC. Protein sequence: CASSPAGVGNIQYF.

The chain carries TRBV12-5 and TRBJ2-1; the match to TRBD2 covers 9 bases. Germline trimming cut 1 base from V and 5 bases from J; bases unmatched to any gene: 3. Germline V CDR1 and CDR2: LGHNT, FRNRAP. The CDR3 totals 15 residues. CDR3 nucleotide sequence: TGTGCTAGTGGTTTGGAGCTAGCGGGACACAATGAGCAGTTCTTC. It translates to CASGLELAGHNEQFF.

J is TRBJ2-7 and V is TRBV6-1; the D is unclear. The V end lost 0 bases, the J end lost 10 bases, and 13 bases lay between the germline ends. The CDR3 has 13 amino acids. The germline CDR1 and CDR2 sequences are MNHNS and SASEGT. CDR3 residues: CASSEALTFNQYF. CDR3 coding DNA: TGTGCCAGCAGTGAAGCGCTGACTTTCAACCAGTACTTC.

CDR3 amino acids: CASSPGPSAEAFF. The CDR3, as DNA: TGTGCCAGCAGCCCAGGGCCCTCGGCTGAAGCTTTCTTT. V gene TRBV5-6 combines with J gene TRBJ1-1; tentative D call: TRBD1 (5 bases). The CDR3 extends over 13 amino acids. Between the trimmed V and J ends, which lost 4 bases and 6 bases, there was a span of 13 bases. From germline, CDR1 is SGHDT and CDR2 YYEEEE.

V usage is TRBV27 and J usage is TRBJ1-5, with 8 nucleotides matching TRBD1. V lost 4 bases to trimming and J lost 7 bases; unmatched junction nucleotides: 12. The CDR3 extends over 16 amino acids. The germline V gene encodes CDR1 MNHEY and CDR2 SMNVEV (reference sequence). CDR3 amino acids: CASSSGQGVYGQPQHF. CDR3 DNA: TGTGCCAGCAGTTCCGGACAGGGCGTTTACGGGCAGCCCCAGCATTTT.

The chain combines TRBV10-3 with TRBJ2-1, with 11 bases matching TRBD2. CDR1 is ENHRY, CDR2 SYGVKD, per germline. Trimming removed 7 bases from V and 7 bases from J; junction bases left unmatched: 12. The CDR3 contains 16 residues. The CDR3, as DNA: TGTGCCATCAACGGTGGCGCTAGCGGGGGGATAAATGAGCAGTTCTTC. Amino acid sequence: CAINGGASGGINEQFF.

This chain joins TRBV4-1 and TRBJ1-5; the D gene is possibly TRBD1 (6 bases). The CDR3 sequence is 17 residues long. CDR1 is MGHRA and CDR2 is YSYEKL in the germline V gene. V gave up 2 bases and J gave up 7 bases, with 21 bases separating them. The CDR3 reads CASSQRAGTTEPQPQHF. In DNA form, the CDR3 reads TGCGCCAGCAGCCAACGCGCCGGGACAACCGAGCCACAGCCCCAGCATTTT.

The chain combines TRBV6-1 with TRBJ2-7; D uncertain. Germline values: CDR1 MNHNS, CDR2 SASEGT. V shed 1 base and J shed 3 bases, with 7 bases lying between them. This CDR3 has 13 amino acids. The CDR3 reads CASSEVIVYEQYF. Here the CDR3 DNA reads TGTGCCAGCAGTGAAGTAATTGTCTACGAGCAGTACTTC.

The V gene is TRBV7-8, the J gene TRBJ2-7; D gene ambiguous. V was trimmed by 1 base and J by 3 bases, leaving 10 bases between them. This CDR3 is 14 amino acids long. CDR1 is SGHVS, CDR2 FQNEAQ, per germline. This CDR3 is CASSLGHRNYEQYF. DNA of the CDR3: TGTGCCAGCAGCTTAGGTCACAGAAACTACGAGCAGTACTTC.

This chain joins TRBV19 and TRBJ1-5; TRBD1 agrees at 7 bases. Germline CDR1 LNHDA, CDR2 SQIVND (reference sequence). The CDR3 is 14 amino acids. V gave up 4 bases and J gave up 5 bases; unmatched junction bases: 5. The CDR3 DNA is TGTGCCAGTAGTAAGACAGGGTGGGATCAGCCCCAGCATTTT. Protein: CASSKTGWDQPQHF. The variable domain in full, with the rest retrieved from reference TRBV19 and TRBJ1-5, is DGGITQSPKYLFRKEGQNVTLSCEQNLNHDAMYWYRQDPGQGLRLIYYSQIVNDFQKGDIAEGYSVSREKKESFPLTVTSAQKNPTAFYLCASSKTGWDQPQHFGDGTRLSIL.

V and J are TRBV9 and TRBJ1-6; maybe TRBD1 (6 bases). The CDR3 is made up of 15 amino acids. V gave up 0 bases and J gave up 8 bases, with 12 bases separating them. Looked up from germline, CDR1 is SGDLS and CDR2 is YYNGEE. CDR3 sequence reads: CASSVDGHRDSPLHF. The CDR3 coding sequence is TGTGCCAGCAGCGTAGACGGCCACAGGGATTCACCCCTCCACTTT.

V and J are TRBV28 and TRBJ2-1; maybe TRBD2 (6 bases). The CDR3 is 13 residues long. Trimming cost V 6 bases and J 4 bases, with 10 bases left between them. Germline V CDR1 and CDR2: MDHEN, SYDVKM. The CDR3 DNA reads TGTGCCAGCAGAGTGGGGAGGTACAATGAGCAGTTCTTC. It encodes CASRVGRYNEQFF.

The chain couples TRBV28 to TRBJ1-6; 9 nucleotides match TRBD1. This CDR3 is 17 amino acids long. The J segment lost 11 bases and the V segment lost 3 bases, leaving 14 bases of the junction unmatched. Germline V CDR1 and CDR2: MDHEN, SYDVKM. The CDR3 loop is CASSFPPGTGYSPPLHF. The CDR3 DNA is TGTGCCAGCAGTTTCCCCCCCGGGACAGGGTATTCTCCACCCCTCCACTTT.

This chain joins TRBV25-1 and TRBJ2-1, with no clear D. This CDR3 region has 14 residues. CDR1 is MGHDK and CDR2 is SYGVNS in the germline V gene. The V end was cut by 0 bases, the J end by 10 bases, with 13 bases between. The CDR3 sequence is CASSEYSQATEQFF. The CDR3 nucleotides read TGTGCCAGCAGTGAATATTCCCAGGCCACCGAGCAGTTCTTC.